This TCR beta chain was sequenced during a study of Ad26.COV2.S vaccination and SARS-CoV-2 variants. Study at large: This donor came from the COV1001 trial of Ad26.COV2.S.

Data came from immunoSEQ multiplex PCR; TCRdb stores just in-frame clones and leaves some out. Among around 300,000 clones, more than 85% were seen once, and the ten largest hold under 6%. Study-wide results and caveats: Analyses of TCR breadth and depth may have underestimated total T cell responses.

This CDR3 spans 16 amino acids. Between the trimmed V and J ends, which lost 6 bases and 0 bases, there was a span of 12 bases. CDR1 is SNHLY and CDR2 is FYNNEI in the germline V gene. The sample holds a few counts of this clone. Its antigen is unidentified. As for treatment: around 19 received Ad26.COV2.S at low or high dose, single or two shots; 5 received placebo; per-sample allocation not given. Specimens were obtained on day 63 following the first vaccine or placebo injection. It was Wuhan-strain SARS-CoV-2 spike that the Ad26 vaccine vector expressed. This specimen consisted of peripheral blood, obtained in a trial of Ad26.COV2.S vaccine versus placebo. This clonotype was obtained from a person aged 18-65 years who received the Ad26.COV2.S COVID-19 vaccine or a placebo. V gene TRBV2 combines with J gene TRBJ1-6; D ambiguous. This CDR3 is CASRESIISYNSPLHF. The DNA for the CDR3 is TGTGCCAGCAGGGAGTCCATTATCTCCTATAATTCACCCCTCCACTTT. The whole variable domain, filled in from reference TRBV2 and TRBJ1-6, reads EPEVTQTPSHQVTQMGQEVILRCVPISNHLYFYWYRQILGQKVEFLVSFYNNEISEKSEIFDDQFSVERPDGSNFTLKIRSTKLEDSAMYFCASRESIISYNSPLHFGNGTRLTVT.